The 20 T cell receptor beta chains below all came from one sample that was sequenced in a study of T cell responses to AZD1222 COVID-19 vaccine (dated by TCRdb to the early 2020s). The time point label, as the study defines it: baseline before first vaccination. The method was the immunoSEQ multiplex PCR assay. TCRdb carries this immuneACCESS record with in-frame sequences only. Its versions omit some clonotypes, under half of them owing to an unresolved V gene in the studies checked, with the rest unexplained. This sample has 150,000 or so clones in its table, and around 90% of those were observed once. The ten largest clones add up to approximately 17% of the sample. Sequenced here: peripheral blood, sampled on day 0 of AZD1222 vaccination. The receptors were sampled from an adult in good health.

The chain uses TRBV11-3 and TRBJ1-1; a possible D gene is TRBD1 (6 bases). V lost 0 bases to trimming and J lost 1 base, with 12 bases between them. The germline CDR1 and CDR2 sequences are SGHNT and YENEEA. The CDR3 has 16 residues. The CDR3 sequence is CASSLDLGAENTEAFF. CDR3 DNA sequence: TGTGCCAGCAGCTTAGATCTGGGGGCGGAGAACACTGAAGCTTTCTTT.

This chain uses TRBV6-6 with TRBJ1-5; weak D call: TRBD1 (6 bases). CDR1 is MNHNY, CDR2 SVGAGI, per germline (reference sequence). The V gene lost 6 bases and the J gene lost 3 bases, with 15 bases spanning the gap. The CDR3 sequence is 15 residues long. The CDR3 is CASRISDSPNQPQHF. Here the CDR3 DNA reads TGTGCCAGCAGGATATCGGACAGCCCCAATCAGCCCCAGCATTTT.

The chain recombines TRBV9 with TRBJ2-1; D gene ambiguous. Trimming took 0 bases from V and 10 from J, leaving 8 bases between them. CDR1 and CDR2 (germline): SGDLS, YYNGEE. The CDR3 totals 12 residues. This CDR3 reads CASSVVFGEQFF. The CDR3 bases are TGTGCCAGCAGCGTAGTTTTTGGCGAGCAGTTCTTC. Looking up the rest from reference TRBV9 and TRBJ2-1 gives the full variable domain: DSGVTQTPKHLITATGQRVTLRCSPRSGDLSVYWYQQSLDQGLQFLIQYYNGEERAKGNILERFSAQQFPDLHSELNLSSLELGDSALYFCASSVVFGEQFFGPGTRLTVL.

V is TRBV2 and J is TRBJ2-1; 11 bases map to TRBD2. The germline V gene encodes CDR1 SNHLY and CDR2 FYNNEI. The CDR3 sequence is 15 residues long. The V and J ends lost 8 bases and 5 bases, in that order; junction bases with no gene match: 8. CDR3 DNA: TGTGCCAGCCCCCATAGCGGGGGGGCCAACAATGAGCAGTTCTTC. Its protein product is CASPHSGGANNEQFF.

This chain joins TRBV6-5 and TRBJ1-6; D is unclear. This CDR3 is 13 amino acids long. Germline CDR1 MNHEY, CDR2 SVGAGI. V dropped 0 bases and J dropped 13 bases, with 10 bases sitting between them. In DNA form, the CDR3 reads TGTGCCAGCAGTTACTCGGGCCCTTTCCCCCTCCACTTT. It translates to CASSYSGPFPLHF.

Worth noting for this clone: The same CDR3 can be traced to other DNA sequences in this sample. This chain links TRBV15 with TRBJ1-3; 8 bases agree with TRBD1. Germline V gives CDR1 LNHNV, CDR2 YYDKDF (reference sequence). CDR3 length equals 13 residues. With V trimmed by 8 bases and J by 4 bases, 4 bases remained unmatched. The CDR3 spells CATSRDRGNTIYF. For the CDR3, the DNA is TGTGCCACCTCGCGGGACAGGGGAAACACCATATATTTT.

The rearrangement joins TRBV29-1 to TRBJ2-3; D unresolved. Germline V gene sequence: CDR1 SQVTM, CDR2 ANQGSEA. V gave up 1 base and J gave up 0 bases, with 11 bases separating them. The CDR3 is 15 amino acids. As DNA, the CDR3 is TGCAGCGTTGAAGTACCAGAGTCTAGCACAGATACGCAGTATTTT. Translating gives CSVEVPESSTDTQYF.

The rearrangement joins TRBV7-6 to TRBJ1-1; TRBD1 is a possible D gene (5 bases). Germline V CDR1 and CDR2: SGHVS, FNYEAQ. Trimming pared 5 bases from V and 1 base from J, leaving 11 bases between. The CDR3 runs 14 residues. CDR3 protein: CASSRGGENTEAFF. CDR3 in DNA: TGTGCCAGCAGCCGCGGGGGGGAGAACACTGAAGCTTTCTTT.

V gene TRBV5-1 combines with J gene TRBJ2-4, with D maybe TRBD1 (6 bases). Trimming took 0 bases from V and 7 from J, leaving 11 bases between them. The CDR3 covers 14 residues. Germline CDR1 SGHRS, CDR2 YFSETQ. DNA for the CDR3: TGCGCCAGCAGCTTGGCCCAAGGACAGAACATTCAGTACTTC. This codes for CASSLAQGQNIQYF.

V gene TRBV6-5 combines with J gene TRBJ1-1; the D gene is possibly TRBD1 (5 bases). Germline CDR1 is MNHEY and CDR2 is SVGAGI. V dropped 0 bases and J dropped 4 bases, with 12 bases sitting between them. This CDR3 spans 15 amino acids. The CDR3 sequence is CASSYSMGGSTEAFF. The DNA of the CDR3 is TGTGCCAGCAGTTACTCGATGGGGGGGTCCACTGAAGCTTTCTTT.

This clone appeared once. The rearrangement uses TRBV2 and TRBJ1-5; D gene unclear. The germline V gene has CDR1 SNHLY and CDR2 FYNNEI. The V end lost 5 bases, the J end lost 6 bases, and 8 bases lay between the germline ends. The CDR3 totals 12 residues. The DNA of the CDR3 is TGTGCCAGCAGTCGAGAACCTCAGCCCCAGCATTTT. Its protein is CASSREPQPQHF.

The V gene is TRBV6-5, the J gene TRBJ1-4; D uncertain. The V end lost 5 bases, the J end lost 8 bases, and 18 bases lay between the germline ends. The CDR3 runs to 15 residues. Germline V gene sequence: CDR1 MNHEY, CDR2 SVGAGI. This chain's CDR3 is CASSRMLARGEKLFF. The CDR3 DNA follows: TGTGCCAGCAGTCGGATGTTGGCTCGAGGAGAAAAACTGTTTTTT.

The rearrangement links TRBV7-2 to TRBJ2-2; 13 bases are a match to TRBD2. CDR1 SGHTA and CDR2 FQGNSA come from the germline V gene. The CDR3 is 16 residues long. The ends lost 5 bases at V and 8 bases at J; junction bases unmatched: 8. Here the CDR3 DNA reads TGTGCCAGCAGCAAGAGACTAGCGGGAGGTGGGGGGGAGCTGTTTTTT. Translated, it gives CASSKRLAGGGGELFF.

The rearrangement joins TRBV19 to TRBJ1-1, with D hard to call. CDR3 size: 13 residues. The germline V and J ends were trimmed by 2 bases and 4 bases, with 8 bases remaining between them. CDR1 and CDR2 from the germline V gene are LNHDA and SQIVND (reference sequence). CDR3 DNA sequence: TGTGCCAGTAGTATAAACCGGGGCACTGAAGCTTTCTTT. Its translation is CASSINRGTEAFF.

This clone was recorded only once. This rearrangement joins TRBV28 to TRBJ1-2; 7 nucleotides align to TRBD1. The CDR3 runs 12 residues. Per the germline V gene, CDR1 is MDHEN and CDR2 is SYDVKM. Trimming cost V 10 bases and J 7 bases; bases outside gene matches: 9. The CDR3 protein is CANQRGLSGYTF. In nucleotides, the CDR3 is TGTGCCAACCAGAGGGGGCTCAGTGGCTACACCTTC.

The J gene is TRBJ1-1, the V gene TRBV6-1; no definite D call. The V gene lost 6 bases and the J gene lost 6 bases, with 14 bases spanning the gap. Germline assignment: CDR1 MNHNS and CDR2 SASEGT. The CDR3 runs 13 residues. CDR3 nucleotides: TGTGCCAGCAGCGCCACGCTCGGGGCTGAAGCTTTCTTT. This sequence encodes CASSATLGAEAFF.

The rearrangement joins TRBV5-1 to TRBJ1-4, with TRBD1 as a possible D gene (6 bases). With 2 bases removed from V and 7 bases from J, the gap between germline ends came to 12 bases. This CDR3 is built from 14 residues. Germline CDR1 reads SGHRS; CDR2 reads YFSETQ. The CDR3 DNA sequence: TGCGCCAGCAGCTTCAGGGGCGGGGGTGAAAAACTGTTTTTT. Its translation is CASSFRGGGEKLFF.

V gene TRBV4-1 combines with J gene TRBJ2-1; D call uncertain. Germline V gives CDR1 MGHRA, CDR2 YSYEKL. Deletions cut 0 bases from V and 3 bases from J, with 6 bases between. The CDR3 extends over 14 amino acids. The CDR3 here is CASSQEGSYNEQFF. CDR3 in DNA: TGCGCCAGCAGCCAAGAGGGCAGCTACAATGAGCAGTTCTTC.

This chain uses TRBV10-2 with TRBJ1-1, with D tentatively TRBD1 (5 bases). Trimming took off 7 bases at V and 0 bases at J, with 18 bases between the two ends. CDR1 and CDR2 (germline): WSHSY, SAAADI. This CDR3 is 16 amino acids long. The CDR3 loop reads CASMSPGFGMNTEAFF. The CDR3 DNA follows: TGCGCCAGCATGAGTCCAGGGTTTGGAATGAACACTGAAGCTTTCTTT.

The rearrangement joins TRBV9 to TRBJ2-7, with 10 bases identical to TRBD2. With 0 bases clipped from V and 6 bases from J, the junction kept 6 bases outside the gene matches. The V gene's germline CDR1 is SGDLS and CDR2 YYNGEE. The CDR3 has 15 residues. The chain's CDR3 is CASSVGVLAGAEQYF. CDR3 in DNA: TGTGCCAGCAGCGTAGGAGTGCTAGCGGGAGCCGAGCAGTACTTC.